This T cell receptor (beta chain) was sequenced during a study of blood T cell repertoires in COVID-19. Overall study context: Acute-phase and convalescent COVID-19 samples originated in the United States, Italy and Spain.

CDR3 length: 14 amino acids. Germline values: CDR1 MNHEY, CDR2 SVGAGI. V shed 7 bases and J 3 bases; nucleotides not matched to a gene: 7. In the authors' methods: Estimates of nucleated cell counts were drawn from the amplification of reference gene primers. Only in-frame clones appear in the TCRdb table, and some are missing; sequencing was by immunoSEQ multiplex PCR. V and J calls and clone size are copied from that table; D and trimming were computed from the DNA. The sample has a few hundred thousand clones, roughly 85% seen once. The sequenced sample was peripheral blood. The sequence was collected from a human donor in a cohort sampled during active COVID-19. The chain recombines TRBV6-5 with TRBJ1-2, with 8 bases aligning to TRBD1. This CDR3 reads CASTQGTGYYGYTF. CDR3 DNA: TGTGCCAGCACCCAAGGGACAGGATACTATGGCTACACCTTC.